Listed below are T cell receptor beta chains from one sample, sequenced in a study of molecular identifiers for immune sequencing clone quantification. TCRdb itself ran the PCR reads through MiXCR, one entry per CDR3 protein. The repertoire holds over 85,000 distinct CDR3 sequences, with 30% to 35% as singletons. The sequenced sample consisted of naive CD8+ T cells from blood, with Jurkat cell RNA spiked in. These receptors were collected from a human donor in good health. Some libraries in this study had Jurkat cell RNA spiked in. CDR3s include the opening cysteine and the closing phenylalanine or tryptophan. The order of the fields is J gene, clone size, D gene, V gene, CDR3 protein, CDR3 DNA. A D gene is named only where the DNA matches it firmly. A row's size may be missing; if present it is once, few, many or a size class.

>TRBJ2-2|NA|NA|TRBV7-9
CASSLYGRRGTGELFF
TGTGCCAGCAGCTTATACGGTCGGAGAGGAACCGGGGAGCTGTTTTTT
>TRBJ2-2|many|NA|TRBV14
CASSQFVSSGELFF
TGTGCCAGCAGCCAATTTGTTTCATCCGGGGAGCTGTTTTTT
>TRBJ2-7|NA|TRBD2|TRBV2
CASSNRQEPGLATYEQYF
TGTGCCAGCAGCAACCGCCAAGAACCGGGACTAGCGACCTACGAGCAGTACTTC
>TRBJ2-7|few|TRBD2|TRBV18
CASSYSGRGHDEQYF
TGTGCCAGCTCATATAGCGGGAGAGGGCACGACGAGCAGTACTTC
>TRBJ1-2|few|TRBD1|TRBV6-5
CASSPKTGGYGYTF
TGTGCCAGCAGTCCTAAGACAGGGGGATATGGCTACACCTTC
>TRBJ2-3|NA|TRBD2|TRBV12-3/TRBV12-4
CASSFTIIAGATDTQYF
TGTGCCAGCAGTTTCACTATTATAGCGGGAGCCACAGATACGCAGTATTTT
>TRBJ2-7|many|TRBD2|TRBV6-5
CASRVLAGAEEQYF
TGTGCCAGCAGAGTACTAGCGGGAGCGGAAGAGCAGTACTTC
>TRBJ1-5|NA|TRBD1|TRBV6-2/TRBV6-3
CASSYPTGRGNQPQHF
TGTGCCAGCAGTTACCCGACAGGGAGAGGCAATCAGCCCCAGCATTTT
>TRBJ2-3|NA|NA|TRBV6-2/TRBV6-3
CASSYFRGITDTQYF
TGTGCCAGCAGTTATTTTCGGGGAATCACAGATACGCAGTATTTT
>TRBJ1-1|many|NA|TRBV7-6
CASSLASSEAFF
TGTGCCAGCAGCTTAGCGTCTTCTGAAGCTTTCTTT
>TRBJ2-2|NA|TRBD2|TRBV6-6
CASSPQVLAGGDTGELFF
TGTGCCAGCAGTCCCCAGGTCCTAGCGGGAGGAGACACCGGGGAGCTGTTTTTT
>TRBJ2-4|many|NA|TRBV28
CASKGLAKNIQYF
TGTGCCAGCAAGGGTCTAGCCAAAAACATTCAGTACTTC
>TRBJ2-7|NA|NA|TRBV7-9
CASSSLDVEQYF
TGTGCCAGCAGCTCTTTAGACGTCGAGCAGTACTTC
>TRBJ1-6|once|NA|TRBV2
CASSGSSNSPLHF
TGTGCCAGCTCCGGGTCGTCTAATTCACCCCTCCACTTT
>TRBJ2-5|many|NA|TRBV2
CASSSGTKKETQYF
TGTGCCAGCAGCTCCGGGACCAAAAAAGAGACCCAGTACTTC
>TRBJ2-7|many|NA|TRBV4-2
CASSQVFSYEQYF
TGTGCCAGCAGCCAAGTGTTTAGCTACGAGCAGTACTTC
>TRBJ2-5|few|TRBD1|TRBV9
CASSVARDRVWETQYF
TGTGCCAGCAGCGTAGCTCGGGACAGGGTGTGGGAGACCCAGTACTTC
>TRBJ2-5|NA|NA|TRBV9
CASSETTGTYQETQYF
TGTGCCAGCAGCGAAACCACCGGGACGTACCAAGAGACCCAGTACTTC
>TRBJ1-4|NA|TRBD1|TRBV6-6
CASGDYRGERLFF
TGTGCCAGCGGTGATTACAGGGGCGAAAGATTATTTTTC
>TRBJ2-5|NA|NA|TRBV11-2
CASSLEWGQETQYF
TGTGCCAGCAGCTTAGAGTGGGGTCAAGAGACCCAGTACTTC
>TRBJ2-7|NA|TRBD2|TRBV13
CASSLRTSGSYEQYF
TGTGCCAGCAGCCTTAGGACTAGCGGCTCCTACGAGCAGTACTTC
>TRBJ2-7|many|TRBD2|TRBV28
CASTLTSSEQYF
TGTGCCAGCACCCTGACTAGCTCCGAGCAGTACTTC
>TRBJ2-7|few|NA|TRBV6-5
CATSSLGYEQYF
TGTGCCACCTCCTCGCTCGGATACGAGCAGTACTTC
>TRBJ2-5|few|TRBD2|TRBV6-1
CASSEIAGGQETQYF
TGTGCCAGCAGTGAAATAGCGGGGGGGCAGGAGACCCAGTACTTC
>TRBJ2-4|NA|NA|TRBV12-2
CASRLARQAKNIQYF
TGTGCAAGTCGCTTAGCGAGACAAGCCAAAAACATTCAGTACTTC
>TRBJ1-2|NA|NA|TRBV29-1
CSVEGVPYGYTF
TGCAGCGTTGAGGGGGTGCCTTATGGCTACACCTTC
>TRBJ2-2|many|TRBD2|TRBV6-2/TRBV6-3
CASERLAGELFF
TGTGCCAGCGAACGACTAGCTGGGGAGCTGTTTTTT
>TRBJ1-5|NA|NA|TRBV19
CASTLGSAFNQPQHF
TGTGCCAGTACCCTTGGGTCGGCTTTTAATCAGCCCCAGCATTTT
>TRBJ2-5|NA|NA|TRBV4-3
CASSPVLASTQYF
TGCGCCAGCAGCCCGGTACTGGCGTCGACCCAGTACTTC
>TRBJ2-7|many|TRBD1|TRBV20-1
CSARQGVYEQYF
TGCAGTGCTAGACAGGGGGTTTACGAGCAGTACTTC
>TRBJ2-7|NA|NA|TRBV6-2/TRBV6-3
CASRLPDAGFPYEQYF
TGTGCCAGCAGGCTACCCGATGCGGGATTCCCCTACGAGCAGTACTTC
>TRBJ2-5|NA|NA|TRBV7-9
CASSRSLQETQYF
TGTGCCAGCAGCCGCTCGCTTCAAGAGACCCAGTACTTC
>TRBJ1-4|NA|NA|TRBV12-3/TRBV12-4
CASTTSRATAPDNEKLFF
TGTGCCAGCACTACCTCGCGGGCAACAGCTCCTGATAATGAAAAACTGTTTTTT
>TRBJ2-2|NA|NA|TRBV28
CASSGLYGSLNTGELFF
TGTGCCAGCAGTGGTCTATACGGGAGTTTGAACACCGGGGAGCTGTTTTTT
>TRBJ2-7|NA|TRBD1|TRBV4-3
CASSQTPGQGLYEQYF
TGCGCCAGCAGCCAAACTCCAGGACAGGGGCTCTACGAGCAGTACTTC
>TRBJ1-5|once|NA|TRBV4-2
CASSQDSGTNRPQHF
TGTGCCAGCAGCCAAGACTCGGGGACGAATCGGCCCCAGCATTTT
>TRBJ2-1|few|NA|TRBV9
CASSVVGSGNEQFF
TGTGCCAGCAGCGTAGTTGGTTCGGGGAATGAGCAGTTCTTC
>TRBJ2-7|NA|NA|TRBV4-3
CACSQGGRDYEQYF
TGCGCCTGCAGCCAGGGGGGGCGGGACTACGAGCAGTACTTC
>TRBJ1-1|NA|TRBD1|TRBV27
CASSPRTGGFGEAFF
TGTGCCAGCAGTCCTCGGACAGGGGGCTTTGGTGAAGCTTTCTTT
>TRBJ2-1|NA|TRBD2|TRBV11-3
CASSSRLAATYNEQFF
TGTGCCAGCAGCTCCCGACTAGCGGCGACCTACAATGAGCAGTTCTTC
>TRBJ2-7|NA|NA|TRBV5-1
CASSLTGQSSYEQYF
TGCGCCAGCAGTTTGACGGGGCAAAGTTCCTACGAGCAGTACTTC
>TRBJ2-6|NA|NA|TRBV9
CASSSPTEDPEANVLTF
TGTGCCAGCAGCTCACCGACAGAGGACCCTGAGGCCAACGTCCTGACTTTC
>TRBJ2-5|NA|NA|TRBV7-9
CASSPRTVQEPQYF
TGTGCCAGCAGCCCTCGGACAGTCCAAGAGCCCCAGTACTTC
>TRBJ1-2|NA|NA|TRBV5-6
CASSLGFAAYGYTF
TGTGCCAGCAGCTTGGGGTTCGCCGCCTATGGCTACACCTTC